The T cell receptor (beta chain) under discussion was sequenced for a study of blood T cell repertoires in COVID-19. At the level of the study: T cells, B-cell-depleted T cells, or PBMCs provided the cDNA or gDNA that served as material.

CDR3 size: 16 residues. The V and J ends lost 3 bases and 0 bases, in that order; junction bases with no gene match: 4. Germline V gene data show CDR1 as SGHVS and CDR2 as FQNEAQ. This clone appeared a few times. The protocol was immunoSEQ multiplex PCR, while the TCRdb copy is restricted to in-frame clones and leaves out a portion. This sample has roughly 310,000 clones, with around 90% found just once. Participants, 18 to 89 years old, spanned fewer than 25 US areas. What was sequenced was PBMCs or T cells enriched from blood (not recorded which). The chain is built from TRBV7-8 and TRBJ1-3; 8 bases agree with TRBD1. The TCR comes from a man aged 60 to 69 who had recovered from COVID-19. As DNA, the CDR3 is TGTGCCAGCAGCTTCCGGGACAGGATCTCTGGAAACACCATATATTTT. Translated, it gives CASSFRDRISGNTIYF. The full variable domain, its missing parts supplied by reference TRBV7-8 and TRBJ1-3, is GAGVSQSPRYKVAKRGQDVALRCDPISGHVSLFWYQQALGQGPEFLTYFQNEAQLDKSGLPSDRFFAERPEGSVSTLKIQRTQQEDSAVYLCASSFRDRISGNTIYFGEGSWLTVV.